This record concerns one TCR beta chain sequence. Its antigen is undetermined. Sequenced by immunoSEQ multiplex PCR; TCRdb stores in-frame clones only, minus some. The sample has more than 95,000 clones; just under 95% are singletons. The CDR3 runs 14 residues. J gave up 3 bases and V 2 bases, and 2 bases lay outside the gene matches. The sample originates from a study of cytomegalovirus exposure and HLA in healthy donors. Study findings and constraints: The study recorded more than 150 TCR beta chains that were cytomegalovirus-associated. Specificity for CMV antigens was confirmed in vitro for a few of the CMV-associated chains.

The sequence was obtained from a woman aged 18 to 35 in good health and CMV-seronegative. The sequencing input was PBMCs. V gene TRBV5-3 combines with J gene TRBJ1-5; 7 positions match TRBD1. TRBV5-3 is sorted into the ORF group, with uncertain function. CDR3 in amino acids: CARSLDRVNQPQHF. CDR3 bases: TGTGCCAGAAGCTTAGACAGGGTCAATCAGCCCCAGCATTTT.